This TCR beta chain was sequenced for a study of T cell repertoires in cytomegalovirus infection. Study information: TCR beta signatures that were public indicated CMV infection and matching HLA type. Study-wide findings and caveats: In two of eight donors, the top clonotype was HLA-C-restricted CMV-specific.

TCRdb reprocessed the reads with MiXCR, giving one entry per CDR3 protein. The repertoire holds about 140,000 distinct CDR3 sequences, with 5% to 6.5% as singletons. The V gene lost 3 bases and the J gene lost 8 bases, with 8 bases spanning the gap. Germline lookup yields CDR1 SNHLY and CDR2 FYNNEI. The CDR3 runs to 12 residues. At least ten counts were recorded for this clonotype. Its antigen is currently unknown. The rearrangement joins TRBV2 to TRBJ1-5, with a weak D call TRBD1 (5 bases). The clonotype was recovered from a human donor in good health (CMV status not recorded). Some clones in this sample may be carry-over from other donors' samples. Material for sequencing was PBMCs. The CDR3 sequence: CASSDEGKPQHF. CDR3 bases: TGTGCCAGCAGTGACGAGGGGAAGCCCCAGCATTTT.